Below are 30 T cell receptor beta chains sequenced from a single sample in a study of blood T cell repertoires in COVID-19. Profiled with immunoSEQ multiplex PCR; TCRdb holds only in-frame clones, not every one. The sample shows about 160,000 clones, around 77% of them seen only once. What was sequenced was peripheral blood. The source is a man aged 65-85 years with acute or convalescent COVID-19.

This clone showed up many times. CDR3: CAWSVQGTDTQYF. CDR3 coding DNA: TGTGCCTGGAGTGTCCAGGGTACAGATACGCAGTATTTT. This sequence joins TRBV30 and TRBJ2-3; D is possibly TRBD1 (5 bases). CDR1 and CDR2 (germline): GTSNPN, SVGIG (reference sequence). V lost 0 bases to trimming and J lost 3 bases, with 7 bases between them. The CDR3 spans 13 residues. The variable domain in full, completed from reference TRBV30 and TRBJ2-3, reads SQTIHQWPATLVQPVGSPLSLECTVEGTSNPNLYWYRQAAGRGLQLLFYSVGIGQISSEVPQNLSASRPQDRQFILSSKKLLLSDSGFYLCAWSVQGTDTQYFGPGTRLTVL.

The rearrangement uses TRBV25-1 and TRBJ2-5; 12 bases line up with TRBD2. CDR3 length: 16 amino acids. V was pared by 4 bases and J by 5 bases, with 8 bases of the junction left unmatched. Germline values: CDR1 MGHDK, CDR2 SYGVNS. CDR3 nucleotides: TGTGCCAGCAGTGGACCTCTAGCGGGAGGGCGGGAGACCCAGTACTTC. It is translated as CASSGPLAGGRETQYF.

The V gene is TRBV10-3, the J gene TRBJ1-5, with D unclear. Germline V gene sequence: CDR1 ENHRY, CDR2 SYGVKD. This CDR3 has 14 amino acids. Trimming cost V 2 bases and J 6 bases, with 11 bases left between them. DNA of the CDR3: TGTGCCATCAGTGAGGGGCCGGGAATTCAGCCCCAGCATTTT. Translating gives CAISEGPGIQPQHF.

The V call is TRBV7-9, the J call TRBJ2-1, with 12 bases lining up with TRBD2. The germline gives CDR1 SEHNR, CDR2 FQNEAQ (reference sequence). V shed 6 bases, J shed 15 bases, and the junction held 9 bases outside the gene matches. This CDR3 is 13 amino acids long. The CDR3, as DNA: TGTGCCAGCAGTCAACTAGCGGGAGGATTCCGGTTCTTC. This gives the protein CASSQLAGGFRFF.

This chain joins TRBV28 and TRBJ1-2; TRBD1 might be the D (5 bases). V lost 6 bases, J lost 3 bases, and 11 bases lay in between. Germline-derived CDR1 and CDR2 are MDHEN and SYDVKM. There are 13 residues in the CDR3. The CDR3 region is CASSSPGDYGYTF. CDR3 coding DNA: TGTGCCAGCAGCTCTCCGGGGGACTATGGCTACACCTTC.

Many counts were recorded for this clone. J is TRBJ1-5 and V is TRBV20-1; TRBD1 might be the D (5 bases). Deletions cut 3 bases from V and 2 bases from J, with 14 bases between. CDR1 and CDR2 from the germline V gene are DFQATT and SNEGSKA (reference sequence). The CDR3 runs 15 residues. The CDR3 here is CSASKTGSRNQPQHF. Here the CDR3 DNA reads TGCAGTGCTAGTAAAACAGGATCACGCAATCAGCCCCAGCATTTT.

The rearrangement links TRBV24-1 to TRBJ2-5, with TRBD2 matching 8 bases. Germline V CDR1 and CDR2: KGHDR, SFDVKD. The V and J ends lost 12 bases and 3 bases, in that order; junction bases with no gene match: 11. This CDR3 spans 14 amino acids. CDR3 in DNA: TGTGCCCCGACTTGGACTAGCAGGGAAGAGACCCAGTACTTC. It codes for CAPTWTSREETQYF.

This sequence joins TRBV5-4 and TRBJ1-2; D gene uncertain. The germline V gene has CDR1 SGHNT and CDR2 YYREEE (reference sequence). The ends were cut back, 0 bases at V and 7 bases at J, with 13 bases in the middle. The CDR3 totals 14 residues. The chain's CDR3 is CASSLVAGNGGYTF. CDR3 DNA: TGTGCCAGCAGCTTGGTTGCGGGGAATGGTGGCTACACCTTC.

The sample holds one count of this clone. The chain employs TRBV2 and TRBJ1-1, with D possibly matching TRBD1 (5 bases). Trimming took 5 bases from V and 1 from J, leaving 8 bases between them. Germline values: CDR1 SNHLY, CDR2 FYNNEI. The CDR3 covers 13 residues. CDR3 nucleotides: TGTGCCAGCAGTTACACAGGGAACACTGAAGCTTTCTTT. This translates into CASSYTGNTEAFF.

This sequence joins TRBV29-1 and TRBJ1-4; 7 nucleotides agree with TRBD1. CDR1 SQVTM and CDR2 ANQGSEA come from the germline V gene. After removal of 7 bases from V and 0 bases from J, the junction contained 5 bases not matched to a gene. The CDR3 extends over 14 amino acids. CDR3 nucleotides: TGCAGCGCCCGACAGGGTGCAACTAATGAAAAACTGTTTTTT. This sequence encodes CSARQGATNEKLFF. The whole variable domain, filled in from reference TRBV29-1 and TRBJ1-4, reads SAVISQKPSRDICQRGTSLTIQCQVDSQVTMMFWYRQQPGQSLTLIATANQGSEATYESGFVIDKFPISRPNLTFSTLTVSNMSPEDSSIYLCSARQGATNEKLFFGSGTQLSVL.

This chain uses TRBV5-4 with TRBJ2-5; 9 bases fit TRBD1. Germline V gene data show CDR1 as SGHNT and CDR2 as YYREEE (reference sequence). V dropped 4 bases and J dropped 3; count of bases not matched to a gene: 4. This CDR3 has 14 residues. CDR3 DNA: TGTGCCAGCAGCACACAGGGGGCCGAAGAGACCCAGTACTTC. Amino acids: CASSTQGAEETQYF.

The rearrangement uses TRBV30 and TRBJ1-1; D uncertain. The CDR3 runs to 10 residues. The V gene's germline CDR1 is GTSNPN and CDR2 SVGIG (reference sequence). Trimming removed 8 bases at V and 10 bases at J, with 14 bases between. CDR3 region: CALLQAAAFF. The CDR3 bases are TGTGCCCTTCTCCAGGCAGCAGCTTTCTTT.

The chain's CDR3 is CASSPGTSGQETQYF. In DNA form, the CDR3 reads TGCGCCAGCAGCCCCGGGACTAGCGGCCAAGAGACCCAGTACTTC. The V and J genes are TRBV5-1 and TRBJ2-5; 11 positions match TRBD2. This CDR3 spans 15 amino acids. V trimming: 4 bases; J trimming: 1 base; junction bases outside the gene matches: 3. CDR1 is SGHRS and CDR2 is YFSETQ in the germline V gene.

The rearrangement joins TRBV19 to TRBJ2-2, with 8 positions matching TRBD1. The length of the CDR3 is 15 residues. Looked up from germline, CDR1 is LNHDA and CDR2 is SQIVND (reference sequence). J gave up 2 bases and V 7 bases, and 6 bases lay outside the gene matches. The CDR3 DNA reads TGTGCCAGTAAGTCCGGGACAGGAAACACCGGGGAGCTGTTTTTT. Its protein is CASKSGTGNTGELFF. The whole variable domain, filled in from reference TRBV19 and TRBJ2-2, reads DGGITQSPKYLFRKEGQNVTLSCEQNLNHDAMYWYRQDPGQGLRLIYYSQIVNDFQKGDIAEGYSVSREKKESFPLTVTSAQKNPTAFYLCASKSGTGNTGELFFGEGSRLTVL.

The rearrangement links TRBV6-2 or TRBV6-3 to TRBJ1-2, with 9 bases aligning to TRBD1. The V gene end was trimmed by 5 bases and the J gene end by 2 bases; junction bases not matched to a gene: 3. The germline CDR1 and CDR2 sequences are MNHEY and SVGEGT. The CDR3 extends over 14 amino acids. CDR3 sequence reads: CASSPTGGNYGYTF. CDR3 coding DNA: TGTGCCAGCAGTCCAACAGGGGGCAACTATGGCTACACCTTC.

The chain has TRBV29-1 and TRBJ2-3; D remains unclear. V was trimmed by 5 bases and J by 0 bases, leaving 6 bases between them. The CDR3 extends over 12 amino acids. Germline V lookup: CDR1 SQVTM, CDR2 ANQGSEA. In DNA, the CDR3 is TGCAGCGTTCGGTCGAGCACAGATACGCAGTATTTT. Amino acids: CSVRSSTDTQYF.

With regard to this clone: Other DNA sequences within the sample encode an identical CDR3. The chain has TRBV12-3 or TRBV12-4 and TRBJ1-2; 8 bases line up with TRBD1. The CDR3 consists of 13 residues. V trimming: 6 bases; J trimming: 2 bases; junction bases outside the gene matches: 2. This CDR3 is CASRQGANYGYTF. CDR3 DNA: TGTGCCAGCAGGCAGGGGGCGAACTATGGCTACACCTTC.

This chain uses TRBV29-1 with TRBJ2-1; D ambiguous. CDR1 is SQVTM, CDR2 ANQGSEA, per germline. With 7 bases removed from V and 1 base from J, the gap between germline ends came to 14 bases. The CDR3 runs to 14 residues. The CDR3 DNA reads TGCAGCGCACTAAGTACGCGTTCCTACAATGAGCAGTTCTTC. Amino acids: CSALSTRSYNEQFF.

The V call is TRBV28, the J call TRBJ1-3, with a possible D match to TRBD1 (6 bases). Trimming removed 7 bases at V and 0 bases at J, with 16 bases between. Germline loops: CDR1 MDHEN, CDR2 SYDVKM. This CDR3 comprises 16 residues. The CDR3 DNA follows: TGTGCCAGCAACCCCACAGGGTTGGTCTCTGGAAACACCATATATTTT. Its translation is CASNPTGLVSGNTIYF.

This rearrangement joins TRBV5-1 to TRBJ2-5; 11 bases map to TRBD2. The trim removed 1 base at V and 1 base at J, leaving 3 bases unmatched. CDR1 is SGHRS, CDR2 YFSETQ, per germline. The CDR3 sequence is 16 residues long. This CDR3 reads CASSLTGTSGQETQYF. CDR3 nucleotide sequence: TGCGCCAGCAGCTTGACCGGGACTAGCGGCCAAGAGACCCAGTACTTC.

This clone was observed once. The rearrangement links TRBV5-1 to TRBJ2-5, with TRBD2 matching 10 bases. Germline trimming cut 3 bases from V and 5 bases from J; bases unmatched to any gene: 7. The CDR3 extends over 15 amino acids. Germline V lookup: CDR1 SGHRS, CDR2 YFSETQ. The CDR3 protein is CASSSQAGGLETQYF. In DNA form, the CDR3 reads TGCGCCAGCAGCTCTCAAGCGGGGGGGCTTGAGACCCAGTACTTC.

This clone was counted a single time. The chain links TRBV27 to TRBJ2-1; 9 positions match TRBD2. V lost 0 bases to trimming and J lost 7 bases; unmatched junction nucleotides: 7. Per the germline V gene, CDR1 is MNHEY and CDR2 is SMNVEV (reference sequence). The length of the CDR3 is 16 residues. CDR3: CASSLSNLAGRNEQFF. The CDR3 region has the DNA TGTGCCAGCAGTTTATCGAACCTAGCGGGACGGAATGAGCAGTTCTTC.

V gene TRBV7-2 combines with J gene TRBJ1-3; no definite D call. V gave up 5 bases and J gave up 7 bases, with 12 bases separating them. Per the germline V gene, CDR1 is SGHTA and CDR2 is FQGNSA. The CDR3 is made up of 13 amino acids. This CDR3 reads CASSPGAGNTIYF. The CDR3 nucleotides are TGTGCCAGCAGCCCAGGCGCGGGGAACACCATATATTTT.

The chain employs TRBV19 and TRBJ2-1, with D possibly TRBD1 on 6 matching bases. V shed 6 bases and J shed 9 bases, with 15 bases lying between them. CDR1 LNHDA and CDR2 SQIVND come from the germline V gene (reference sequence). The CDR3 is 13 amino acids. DNA of the CDR3: TGTGCCAGTAGGAGGGGGTGGCCCCCTGAGCAGTTCTTC. Protein: CASRRGWPPEQFF. The full variable domain, in which reference TRBV19 and TRBJ2-1 provide the parts outside the CDR3, is DGGITQSPKYLFRKEGQNVTLSCEQNLNHDAMYWYRQDPGQGLRLIYYSQIVNDFQKGDIAEGYSVSREKKESFPLTVTSAQKNPTAFYLCASRRGWPPEQFFGPGTRLTVL.

V gene TRBV11-3 combines with J gene TRBJ2-1, with 8 bases lining up with TRBD2. This CDR3 is 18 amino acids long. Germline V gene lookup returns CDR1 SGHNT and CDR2 YENEEA. V dropped 0 bases and J dropped 1; count of bases not matched to a gene: 8. CDR3 loop: CASSLDQSGSVSYNEQFF. CDR3 in DNA: TGTGCCAGCAGCTTAGATCAGAGCGGGAGTGTTTCCTACAATGAGCAGTTCTTC.

This clone appeared a single time. The chain combines TRBV4-3 with TRBJ2-1; 9 bases are shared with TRBD2. CDR1 and CDR2 from the germline V gene are LGHNA and YSLEER. The V and J ends lost 0 bases and 0 bases, in that order; junction bases with no gene match: 9. The CDR3 consists of 19 residues. The CDR3 sequence is CASSQDASGKRGSYNEQFF. The CDR3 nucleotides are TGCGCCAGCAGCCAAGATGCTAGCGGGAAAAGGGGCTCCTACAATGAGCAGTTCTTC.

The genes are TRBV11-2 and TRBJ2-2; 7 bases fit TRBD1. The CDR3 extends over 15 amino acids. Germline assignment: CDR1 SGHAT and CDR2 FQNNGV. V trimming: 5 bases; J trimming: 1 base; junction bases outside the gene matches: 4. CDR3 protein: CASSLRQGNTGELFF. CDR3 coding DNA: TGTGCCAGCAGCCTACGACAGGGGAACACCGGGGAGCTGTTTTTT.

This clone has just a few counts. The CDR3 nucleotides read TGTGCCAGCAGCCAAGATGGGCGTGGTGAAAAACTGTTTTTT. This sequence encodes CASSQDGRGEKLFF. The chain has TRBV3-1 (or the pseudogene TRBV3-2) and TRBJ1-4; D is uncertain. The CDR3 consists of 14 residues. Trimming left V 0 bases short and J 7 bases short, with 9 bases between. Germline V gene sequence: CDR1 LGHDT, CDR2 YNNKEL (reference sequence).

V usage is TRBV12-5 and J usage is TRBJ2-1, with a tentative D call TRBD2 (6 bases). CDR3 length equals 13 residues. Germline-derived CDR1 and CDR2 are LGHNT and FRNRAP. V lost 0 bases, J lost 10 bases, and 10 bases lay in between. The CDR3 spells CASGLVTSGEQFF. In nucleotides, the CDR3 is TGTGCTAGTGGTTTGGTAACGAGCGGGGAGCAGTTCTTC. Full variable domain (rest looked up from reference TRBV12-5 and TRBJ2-1): DARVTQTPRHKVTEMGQEVTMRCQPILGHNTVFWYRQTMMQGLELLAYFRNRAPLDDSGMPKDRFSAEMPDATLATLKIQPSEPRDSAVYFCASGLVTSGEQFFGPGTRLTVL.

V usage is TRBV6-2 or TRBV6-3 and J usage is TRBJ2-1; maybe TRBD2 (5 bases). V was pared by 2 bases and J by 0 bases, with 11 bases between. The germline V gene encodes CDR1 MNHEY and CDR2 SVGEGT. The CDR3 spans 16 residues. For the CDR3, the DNA is TGTGCCAGCAGTTACCGGGCGGGCAGCTCCTACAATGAGCAGTTCTTC. Translated, it gives CASSYRAGSSYNEQFF.